This T cell receptor (beta chain) was documented in a study of T cells in Graves' hyperthyroidism and ophthalmopathy. General study points: Ophthalmopathy prediction by the model preceded onset by a median about 6 months.

CDR1 MNHEY and CDR2 SVGAGI come from the germline V gene. Trimming removed 0 bases from V and 1 base from J, with 12 bases in between. This CDR3 has 16 amino acids. In the case of this clonotype: Its antigen remains unknown.

Subjects aged 18 to 65 presented with newly diagnosed hyperthyroidism of less than 2 months' duration. TCR beta CDR3 sequences were amplified from RNA transcripts. The HTBI primer set served for first-round RT-PCR of the TCR CDR3. Each CDR3 protein gets one entry after TCRdb re-called the multiplex PCR reads with MiXCR. Among about 420,000 distinct CDR3 sequences listed, less than 20% were seen once. The sample was blood. The chain links TRBV6-5 to TRBJ2-5, with D perhaps matching TRBD2 (6 bases). This receptor was taken from a woman younger than 30 with Graves' hyperthyroidism. This CDR3 reads CASSYSTGRPQETQYF. The CDR3 nucleotides are TGTGCCAGCAGTTACTCGACGGGGAGGCCCCAAGAGACCCAGTACTTC.